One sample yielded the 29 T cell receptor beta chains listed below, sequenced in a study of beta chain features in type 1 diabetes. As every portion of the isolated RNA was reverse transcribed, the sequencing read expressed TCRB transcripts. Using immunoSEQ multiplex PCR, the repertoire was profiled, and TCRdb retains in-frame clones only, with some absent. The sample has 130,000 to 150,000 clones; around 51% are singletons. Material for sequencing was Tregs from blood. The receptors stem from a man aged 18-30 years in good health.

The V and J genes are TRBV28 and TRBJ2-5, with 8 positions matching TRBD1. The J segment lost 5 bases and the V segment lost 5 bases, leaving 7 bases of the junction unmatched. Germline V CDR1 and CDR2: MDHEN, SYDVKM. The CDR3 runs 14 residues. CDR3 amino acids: CASSAGGVWETQYF. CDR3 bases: TGTGCCAGCAGTGCAGGGGGCGTCTGGGAGACCCAGTACTTC.

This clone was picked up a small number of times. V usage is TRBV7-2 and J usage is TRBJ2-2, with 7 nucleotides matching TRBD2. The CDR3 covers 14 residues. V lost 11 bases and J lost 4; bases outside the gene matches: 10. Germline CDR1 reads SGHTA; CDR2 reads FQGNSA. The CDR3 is CASRSGGGTGELFF. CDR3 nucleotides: TGTGCCTCCCGGTCGGGGGGTGGCACCGGGGAGCTGTTTTTT.

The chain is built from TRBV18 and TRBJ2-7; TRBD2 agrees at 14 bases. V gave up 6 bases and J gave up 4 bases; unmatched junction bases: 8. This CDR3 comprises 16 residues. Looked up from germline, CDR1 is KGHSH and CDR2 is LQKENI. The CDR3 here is CASSPGTSGRRYEQYF. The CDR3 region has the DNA TGTGCCAGCTCGCCCGGGACTAGCGGGAGAAGATACGAGCAGTACTTC.

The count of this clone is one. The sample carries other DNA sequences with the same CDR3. CDR3 in DNA: TGTGCCAGTACCGAGGGGGTCAACTATGGCTACACCTTC. It translates to CASTEGVNYGYTF. This chain links TRBV19 with TRBJ1-2, with TRBD1 as a possible D gene (6 bases). The V and J ends lost 7 bases and 2 bases respectively, with 11 bases between them. Germline CDR1 reads LNHDA; CDR2 reads SQIVND (reference sequence). The CDR3 totals 13 residues.

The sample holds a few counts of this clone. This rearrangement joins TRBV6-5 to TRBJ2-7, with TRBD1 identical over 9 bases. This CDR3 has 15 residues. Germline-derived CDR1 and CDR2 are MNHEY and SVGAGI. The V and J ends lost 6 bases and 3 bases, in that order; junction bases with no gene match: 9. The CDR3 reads CASSPAGTGNYEQYF. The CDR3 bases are TGTGCCAGCAGCCCCGCCGGGACAGGGAACTACGAGCAGTACTTC.

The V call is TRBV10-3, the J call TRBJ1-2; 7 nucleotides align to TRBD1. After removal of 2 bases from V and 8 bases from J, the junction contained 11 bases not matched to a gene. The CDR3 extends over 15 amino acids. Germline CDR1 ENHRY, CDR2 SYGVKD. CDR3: CAISEPGQARRGYTF. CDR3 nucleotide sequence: TGTGCCATCAGTGAGCCCGGACAGGCAAGAAGGGGCTACACCTTC.

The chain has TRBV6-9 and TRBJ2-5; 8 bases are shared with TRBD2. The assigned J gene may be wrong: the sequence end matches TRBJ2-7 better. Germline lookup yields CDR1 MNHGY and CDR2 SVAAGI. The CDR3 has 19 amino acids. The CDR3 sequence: CASSYYFREGGPSSYEQYF. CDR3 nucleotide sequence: TGTGCCAGCAGTTATTATTTTCGGGAGGGAGGTCCTTCGTCCTACGAGCAGTACTTC.

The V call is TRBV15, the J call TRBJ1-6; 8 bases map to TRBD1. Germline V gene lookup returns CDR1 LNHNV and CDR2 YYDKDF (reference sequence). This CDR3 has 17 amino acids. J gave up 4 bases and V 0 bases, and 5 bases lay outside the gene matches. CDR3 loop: CATSREKQGAYNSPLHF. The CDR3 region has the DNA TGTGCCACCAGCAGAGAAAAGCAGGGGGCGTATAATTCACCCCTCCACTTT.

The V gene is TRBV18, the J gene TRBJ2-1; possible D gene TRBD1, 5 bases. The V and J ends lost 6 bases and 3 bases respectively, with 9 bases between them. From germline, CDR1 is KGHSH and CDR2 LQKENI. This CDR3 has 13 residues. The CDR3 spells CASSLTDYNEQFF. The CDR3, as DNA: TGTGCCAGCTCGCTGACAGACTACAATGAGCAGTTCTTC.

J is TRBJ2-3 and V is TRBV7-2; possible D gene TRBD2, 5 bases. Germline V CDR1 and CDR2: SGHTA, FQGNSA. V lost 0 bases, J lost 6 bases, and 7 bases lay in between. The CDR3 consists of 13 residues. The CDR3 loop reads CASSLAGVDTQYF. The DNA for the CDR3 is TGTGCCAGCAGCTTAGCGGGAGTCGATACGCAGTATTTT. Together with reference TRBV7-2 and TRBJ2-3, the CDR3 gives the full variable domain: GAGVSQSPSNKVTEKGKDVELRCDPISGHTALYWYRQSLGQGLEFLIYFQGNSAPDKSGLPSDRFSAERTGGSVSTLTIQRTQQEDSAVYLCASSLAGVDTQYFGPGTRLTVL.

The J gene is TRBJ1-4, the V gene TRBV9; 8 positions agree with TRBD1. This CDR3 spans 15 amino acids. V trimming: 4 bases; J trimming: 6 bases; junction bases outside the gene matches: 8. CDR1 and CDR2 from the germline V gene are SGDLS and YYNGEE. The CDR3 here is CASSPTGTGHEKLFF. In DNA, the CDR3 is TGTGCCAGCAGCCCCACCGGGACAGGACATGAAAAACTGTTTTTT. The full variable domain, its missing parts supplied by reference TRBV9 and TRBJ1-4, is DSGVTQTPKHLITATGQRVTLRCSPRSGDLSVYWYQQSLDQGLQFLIQYYNGEERAKGNILERFSAQQFPDLHSELNLSSLELGDSALYFCASSPTGTGHEKLFFGSGTQLSVL.

CDR3 in DNA: TGTGCCAGCAGCCTCACCCAGGGTAGCACAGATACGCAGTATTTT. Translating it yields CASSLTQGSTDTQYF. The V and J genes are TRBV28 and TRBJ2-3; D is perhaps TRBD1 (5 bases). This CDR3 has 15 amino acids. CDR1 and CDR2 (germline): MDHEN, SYDVKM. V was pared by 6 bases and J by 0 bases, with 13 bases between.

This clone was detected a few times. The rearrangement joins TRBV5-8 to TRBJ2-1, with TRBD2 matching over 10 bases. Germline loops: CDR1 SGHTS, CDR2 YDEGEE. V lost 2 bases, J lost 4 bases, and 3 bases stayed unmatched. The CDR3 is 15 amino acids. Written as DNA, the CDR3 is TGTGCCAGCAGCTTAGGGACTAGCGAGTACAATGAGCAGTTCTTC. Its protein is CASSLGTSEYNEQFF.

CDR3 nucleotide sequence: TGTGCCAGCAGCTTAGCCTTAGCATGGGAGCTGTTTTTT. Translation gives CASSLALAWELFF. This sequence joins TRBV7-9 and TRBJ2-2; D uncertain. The CDR3 length is 13 residues. V lost 0 bases and J lost 9, with 8 bases in between. From germline, CDR1 is SEHNR and CDR2 FQNEAQ (reference sequence).

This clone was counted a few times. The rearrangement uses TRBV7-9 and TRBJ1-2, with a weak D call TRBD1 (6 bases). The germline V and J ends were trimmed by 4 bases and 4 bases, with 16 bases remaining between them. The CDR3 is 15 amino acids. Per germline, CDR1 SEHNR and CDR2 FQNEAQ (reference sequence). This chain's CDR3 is CASSSGTTNFYGYTF. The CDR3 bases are TGTGCCAGCAGCTCGGGGACAACGAACTTCTATGGCTACACCTTC.

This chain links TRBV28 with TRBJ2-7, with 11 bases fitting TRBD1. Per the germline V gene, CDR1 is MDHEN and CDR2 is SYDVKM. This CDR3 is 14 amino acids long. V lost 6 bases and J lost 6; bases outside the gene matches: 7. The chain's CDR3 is CASSSGQGVLEQYF. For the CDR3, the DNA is TGTGCCAGCAGCTCGGGACAGGGGGTACTCGAGCAGTACTTC.

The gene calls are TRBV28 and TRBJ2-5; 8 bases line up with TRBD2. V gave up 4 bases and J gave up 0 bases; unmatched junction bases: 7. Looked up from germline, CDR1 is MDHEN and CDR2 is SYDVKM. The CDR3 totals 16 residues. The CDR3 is CASSSLSGGNQETQYF. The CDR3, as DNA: TGTGCCAGCAGTTCCCTGAGCGGGGGAAACCAAGAGACCCAGTACTTC. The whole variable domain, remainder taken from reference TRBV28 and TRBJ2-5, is DVKVTQSSRYLVKRTGEKVFLECVQDMDHENMFWYRQDPGLGLRLIYFSYDVKMKEKGDIPEGYSVSREKKERFSLILESASTNQTSMYLCASSSLSGGNQETQYFGPGTRLLVL.

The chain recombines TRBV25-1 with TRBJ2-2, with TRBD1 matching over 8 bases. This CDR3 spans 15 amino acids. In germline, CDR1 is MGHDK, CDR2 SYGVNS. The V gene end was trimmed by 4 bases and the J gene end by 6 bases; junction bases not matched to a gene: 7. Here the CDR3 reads CASSALGQGAGELFF. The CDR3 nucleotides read TGTGCCAGCAGTGCACTAGGACAGGGCGCCGGGGAGCTGTTTTTT.

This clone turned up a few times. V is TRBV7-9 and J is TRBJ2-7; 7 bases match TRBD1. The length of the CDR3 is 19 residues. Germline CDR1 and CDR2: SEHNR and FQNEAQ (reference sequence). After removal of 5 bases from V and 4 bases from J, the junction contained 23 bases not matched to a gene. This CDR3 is CASSTVKAHTGVGQYEQYF. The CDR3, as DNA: TGTGCCAGCAGCACCGTCAAAGCCCACACAGGGGTGGGCCAATACGAGCAGTACTTC. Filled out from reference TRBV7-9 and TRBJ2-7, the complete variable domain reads DTGVSQNPRHKITKRGQNVTFRCDPISEHNRLYWYRQTLGQGPEFLTYFQNEAQLEKSRLLSDRFSAERPKGSFSTLEIQRTEQGDSAMYLCASSTVKAHTGVGQYEQYFGPGTRLTVT.

The CDR3, as DNA: TGTGCCAGTAGTATAGCCAGGGATACGCAGTATTTT. Its protein is CASSIARDTQYF. The rearrangement joins TRBV19 to TRBJ2-3, with D unclear. Between the trimmed V and J ends, which lost 1 base and 6 bases, there was a span of 5 bases. The germline V gene encodes CDR1 LNHDA and CDR2 SQIVND (reference sequence). The CDR3 length is 12 residues.

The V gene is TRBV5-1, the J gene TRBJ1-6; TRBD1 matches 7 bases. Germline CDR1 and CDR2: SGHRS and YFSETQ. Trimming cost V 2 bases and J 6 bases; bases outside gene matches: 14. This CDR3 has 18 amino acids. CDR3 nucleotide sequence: TGCGCCAGCAGCTTAGCTGGGCCAAGGGGGCCTGGTAATTCACCCCTCCACTTT. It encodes CASSLAGPRGPGNSPLHF.

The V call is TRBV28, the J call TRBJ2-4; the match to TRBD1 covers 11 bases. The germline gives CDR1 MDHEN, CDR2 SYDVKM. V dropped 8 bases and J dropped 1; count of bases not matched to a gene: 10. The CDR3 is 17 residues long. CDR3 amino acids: CASQPAGQGAAKNIQYF. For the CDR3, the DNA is TGTGCCAGCCAGCCGGCTGGACAGGGGGCCGCCAAAAACATTCAGTACTTC.

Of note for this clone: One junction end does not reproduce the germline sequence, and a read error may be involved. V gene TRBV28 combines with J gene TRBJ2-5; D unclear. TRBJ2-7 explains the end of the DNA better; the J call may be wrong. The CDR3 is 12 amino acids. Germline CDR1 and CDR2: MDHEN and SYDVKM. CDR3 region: CASSLSSHEQYF. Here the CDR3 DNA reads TGTGCCAGCAGTTTAAGCTCCCACGAGCAGTACTTC.

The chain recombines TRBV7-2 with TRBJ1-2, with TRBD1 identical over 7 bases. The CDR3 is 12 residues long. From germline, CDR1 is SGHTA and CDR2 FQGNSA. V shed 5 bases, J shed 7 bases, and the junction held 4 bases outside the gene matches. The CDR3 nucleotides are TGTGCCAGCAGCAAGAACAGGGGTGGCTACACCTTC. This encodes CASSKNRGGYTF.

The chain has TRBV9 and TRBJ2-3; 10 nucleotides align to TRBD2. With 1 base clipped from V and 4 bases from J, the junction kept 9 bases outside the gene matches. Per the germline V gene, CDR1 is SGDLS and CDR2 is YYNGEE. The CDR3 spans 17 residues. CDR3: CASSVSPSGSGPDTQYF. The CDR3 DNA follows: TGTGCCAGCAGCGTAAGCCCTAGCGGGAGTGGCCCAGATACGCAGTATTTT.

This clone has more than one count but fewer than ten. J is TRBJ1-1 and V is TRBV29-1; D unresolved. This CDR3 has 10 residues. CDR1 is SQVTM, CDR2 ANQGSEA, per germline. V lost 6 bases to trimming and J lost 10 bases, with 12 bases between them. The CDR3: CSVGRRGAFF. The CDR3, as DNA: TGCAGCGTCGGAAGGCGCGGAGCTTTCTTT.

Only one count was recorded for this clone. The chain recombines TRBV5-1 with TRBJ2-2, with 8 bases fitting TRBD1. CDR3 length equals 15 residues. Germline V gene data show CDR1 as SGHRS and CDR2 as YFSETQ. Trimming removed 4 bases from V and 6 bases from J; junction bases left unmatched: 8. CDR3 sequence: CASSPGQAWAGELFF. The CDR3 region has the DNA TGCGCCAGCAGCCCGGGACAGGCGTGGGCCGGGGAGCTGTTTTTT.

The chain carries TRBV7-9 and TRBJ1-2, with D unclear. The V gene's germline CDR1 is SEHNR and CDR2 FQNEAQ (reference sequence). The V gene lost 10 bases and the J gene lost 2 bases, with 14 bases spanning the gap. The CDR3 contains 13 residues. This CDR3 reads CATKMGKNYGYTF. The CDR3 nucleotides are TGTGCCACCAAAATGGGCAAGAACTATGGCTACACCTTC.

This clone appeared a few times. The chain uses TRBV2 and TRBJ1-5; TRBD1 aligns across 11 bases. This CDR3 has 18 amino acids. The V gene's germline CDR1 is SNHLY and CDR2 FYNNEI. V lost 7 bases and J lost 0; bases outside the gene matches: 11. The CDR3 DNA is TGTGCCAGCAAGCAGGACAGGGGGCTTCTATATAGCAATCAGCCCCAGCATTTT. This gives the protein CASKQDRGLLYSNQPQHF.